This is a list of T cell receptor beta chains from one sample in a study of blood T cell repertoires in COVID-19. The protocol was immunoSEQ multiplex PCR, while the TCRdb copy is restricted to in-frame clones and leaves out a portion. The repertoire holds some 180,000 clones, with roughly three quarters as singletons. Sequencing was performed on PBMCs or T cells enriched from blood (not recorded which). These receptors came from a man aged 55 to 70 who had been exposed to COVID-19. Each CDR3 is given with its conserved first and last residue. Fields, in order: D gene, V gene, J gene, clone size, CDR3 length, CDR3 protein, CDR3 DNA. The D gene is left open where the match is weak. Size is stated for part of the rows, as once, few or many counts, or as a class when the clone is expanded.

>TRBD1|TRBV2|TRBJ1-2|NA|14
CASSPGQGAYGYTF
TGTGCCAGCAGCCCGGGACAGGGGGCCTATGGCTACACCTTC
>NA|TRBV19|TRBJ2-7|NA|12
CASSQGQYEQYF
TGTGCCAGTAGTCAAGGACAGTACGAGCAGTACTTC
>TRBD1|TRBV15|TRBJ2-7|NA|19
CATSRLGQEFTASSYEQYF
TGTGCCACCAGCAGATTGGGACAGGAGTTTACTGCTAGCTCCTACGAGCAGTACTTC
>NA|TRBV9|TRBJ2-7|NA|12
CASSVAESEQYF
TGTGCCAGCAGCGTAGCGGAGTCCGAGCAGTACTTC
>NA|TRBV7-8|TRBJ1-3|NA|16
CASSLVDSSGGNTIYF
TGTGCCAGCAGCTTAGTTGATTCGTCCGGGGGAAACACCATATATTTT
>TRBD1|TRBV15|TRBJ2-1|NA|16
CATSARTGGLGNEQFF
TGTGCCACCAGCGCCCGGACAGGGGGTTTAGGAAATGAGCAGTTCTTC
>NA|TRBV29-1|TRBJ1-2|NA|15
CSVTDRSATSYGYTF
TGCAGCGTTACCGACAGGTCTGCGACCAGTTATGGCTACACCTTC
>NA|TRBV11-1|TRBJ2-7|NA|15
CASSLYSGSSYEQYF
TGTGCCAGCAGCTTATATTCCGGGAGCTCCTACGAGCAGTACTTC
>NA|TRBV19|TRBJ1-5|NA|13
CASSIGPLQPQHF
TGTGCCAGTAGTATAGGTCCCCTCCAGCCCCAGCATTTT
>TRBD1|TRBV12-5|TRBJ2-3|NA|15
CASGLGTGAADTQYF
TGTGCTAGTGGTTTGGGGACAGGAGCTGCGGATACGCAGTATTTT
>NA|TRBV14|TRBJ2-1|NA|14
CASKEAGAYNEQFF
TGTGCCAGCAAAGAAGCAGGGGCCTACAATGAGCAGTTCTTC
>NA|TRBV5-6|TRBJ2-3|NA|12
CASSSRGDTQYF
TGTGCCAGCAGCTCACGGGGAGATACGCAGTATTTT
>TRBD1|TRBV10-1|TRBJ2-7|NA|15
CASSESGQGSYEQYF
TGCGCCAGCAGTGAGTCGGGACAGGGCTCCTACGAGCAGTACTTC
>NA|TRBV15|TRBJ1-1|few|13
CATSRDRGFEAFF
TGTGCCACCAGCAGAGACCGAGGTTTTGAAGCTTTCTTT
>NA|TRBV2|TRBJ1-6|NA|16
CASTVGGILRRAPLHF
TGTGCCAGCACAGTGGGAGGGATTCTCCGCCGAGCACCCCTCCACTTT
>NA|TRBV2|TRBJ1-5|NA|15
CASSDAGYSNQPQHF
TGTGCCAGCAGTGATGCAGGGTATAGCAATCAGCCCCAGCATTTT
>TRBD1|TRBV5-5|TRBJ1-3|NA|16
CASSHSGTGAGNTIYF
TGTGCCAGCAGCCACTCCGGGACAGGGGCTGGAAACACCATATATTTT
>TRBD2|TRBV7-3|TRBJ2-7|NA|14
CASSPGGTSYEQYF
TGTGCCAGCAGCCCCGGGGGGACCTCCTACGAGCAGTACTTC
>TRBD2|TRBV2|TRBJ2-2|NA|16
CASSEYEGGSAGELFF
TGTGCCAGCAGTGAATACGAGGGAGGGTCGGCCGGGGAGCTGTTTTTT
>NA|TRBV27|TRBJ2-1|NA|12
CASSLGGGEQFF
TGTGCCAGCAGTTTAGGAGGAGGTGAGCAGTTCTTC
>NA|TRBV27|TRBJ1-3|NA|16
CASSLVPGSSGNTIYF
TGTGCCAGCAGTCTTGTCCCCGGGAGCTCTGGAAACACCATATATTTT
>NA|TRBV5-1|TRBJ2-7|NA|15
CASSLGGRGVDEQYF
TGCGCCAGCAGCTTGGGGGGCAGGGGAGTAGACGAGCAGTACTTC
>NA|TRBV27|TRBJ1-1|NA|14
CASSLNRVGTEAFF
TGTGCCAGCAGTTTAAACAGGGTGGGGACTGAAGCTTTCTTT